Here is one T cell receptor (beta chain) with its context. Its antigen is undetermined. Germline V CDR1 and CDR2: SGHTS, YDEGEE. Between the trimmed V and J ends, which lost 4 bases and 8 bases, there was a span of 18 bases. The CDR3 contains 14 residues. Sequencing used immunoSEQ multiplex PCR; TCRdb keeps in-frame clones, though not all of them. The sample shows approximately 32,000 clones, around 86% of them seen only once. This sample stems from a study of memory B cells and T cells in multiple sclerosis. General study points: Normalization was needed because clone-set size differences affected shared clonotype counts.

CFSE-dim autoproliferating and CFSE-high non-proliferating T cells from unstimulated culture were sequenced separately. Cultures began with approximately 4.5x10^7 CFSE-labeled PBMCs, unstimulated for six to seven days, with replicate wells pooled. The PBMCs received 0.5 uM CFSE and serum-free culture with no added stimuli. J is TRBJ1-2 and V is TRBV5-8; D unresolved. Sequences were obtained from PBMCs from blood kept in culture. This clonotype was sampled from a human donor with multiple sclerosis. This chain's CDR3 is CASSLGRNDWGYTF. The CDR3 DNA is TGTGCCAGCAGCCTCGGACGTAACGATTGGGGCTACACCTTC.